This T cell receptor beta chain was sequenced in a study of blood T cell repertoires in COVID-19. Study summary: Donors in the United States, Italy and Spain gave samples during acute or convalescent COVID-19. PBMCs, B-cell-depleted T cells, or T cells provided the cDNA or gDNA that made up the material.

Germline-derived CDR1 and CDR2 are KGHDR and SFDVKD. V lost 0 bases and J 1 base, leaving 13 bases between the germline ends. CDR3 length: 17 residues. This clone came up once. Assay: immunoSEQ multiplex PCR; the TCRdb copy retains only in-frame clones and omits some. The sample gives roughly 290,000 clones, more than 70% of which show up once; about 7.8% is in the top ten. The chain joins TRBV24-1 to TRBJ2-3; a weak D match, TRBD2 (6 bases). This receptor was identified in a woman aged 45-65 years who had recovered from COVID-19. The sequencing input was peripheral blood. This chain's CDR3 is CATSDLQGWGGTDTQYF. The DNA of the CDR3 is TGTGCCACCAGTGATTTGCAAGGGTGGGGGGGCACAGATACGCAGTATTTT.